The 2 T cell receptor beta chains below were found in one sample sequenced in a study of T-cell memory formation after mild COVID-19. TCRdb passed the 5' RACE reads through MiXCR, listing each CDR3 protein once. This sample has 100,000 or so distinct CDR3 sequences, with around 10% found just once. Specimen: PBMCs or a T cell subset sorted from them (not recorded which). All receptors come from a man younger than 30 who had mild COVID-19 (a few samples of this study predate the infection). Cell type and time point are not known.

This clonotype was seen more than once but under ten times. The rearrangement uses TRBV7-9 and TRBJ2-5; 11 bases are a match to TRBD1. The CDR3 loop spans 15 amino acids. Germline V gene lookup returns CDR1 SEHNR and CDR2 FQNEAQ (reference sequence). Trimming removed 3 bases from V and 4 bases from J; junction bases left unmatched: 4. CDR3 sequence: CASSFGQGAVETQYF. DNA for the CDR3: TGTGCCAGCAGCTTCGGACAGGGGGCCGTAGAGACCCAGTACTTC.

The V gene is TRBV5-1, the J gene TRBJ2-7; D is possibly TRBD1 (7 bases). V dropped 7 bases and J dropped 4 bases, with 12 bases sitting between them. Germline lookup yields CDR1 SGHRS and CDR2 YFSETQ. There are 12 residues in the CDR3. The DNA for the CDR3 is TGCGCCAGCGGGCCAGGGGGGTACGAGCAGTACTTC. Protein: CASGPGGYEQYF.